A few counts support the clone carrying this T cell receptor (beta chain). The antigen is undetermined. TCRdb passed the 5' RACE reads through MiXCR, listing each CDR3 protein once. The table lists 150,000 to 200,000 distinct CDR3 sequences, 11% of them singletons. CDR3 length equals 17 residues. The germline V gene has CDR1 SGHDT and CDR2 YYEEEE. With 0 bases clipped from V and 3 bases from J, the junction kept 8 bases outside the gene matches. The record originates from a study of CD8 T cells in ankylosing spondylitis. Notes on the study in general: Peripheral blood held disease-linked clones only at relatively low frequency, and these were CD8+.

The source is a male donor with ankylosing spondylitis or in good health (not recorded which). The sample was blood, either unsorted or a sorted T cell fraction (not recorded which). The chain links TRBV5-6 to TRBJ2-3; TRBD2 matches at 9 bases. The CDR3 DNA reads as TGTGCCAGCAGCTTGGAAGAGTCGCTAGCGGGGACAGATACGCAGTATTTT. This translates into CASSLEESLAGTDTQYF.